This T cell receptor beta chain was retrieved from a study of read filtering for tumor transcriptome and immune sequencing. Across the whole study: Among patients, some 17 were male and approximately 15 female, aged about 40 to 90 (mean roughly 64).

The CDR3 runs 16 residues. V shed 5 bases, J shed 4 bases, and the junction held 10 bases outside the gene matches. The germline gives CDR1 KGHSH, CDR2 LQKENI. Every patient had bone marrow sampled while the disease was active. This library used 300 to 500 ng RNA and molecular barcoded adaptors spanning alpha/delta and beta/gamma chains. TCRdb itself ran the reads through MiXCR, one entry per CDR3 protein. The sample shows 55,000 to 60,000 distinct CDR3 sequences, roughly an eighth of them seen only once. The sequence was collected from a donor aged 40 or over with multiple myeloma. The chain is built from TRBV18 and TRBJ2-3; 9 nucleotides align to TRBD1. The sequenced sample consisted of a population of CD138-negative cells sorted from bone marrow. The CDR3 DNA reads TGTGCCAGCTCAAGGGCACAGGGGGCGAACCCAGATACGCAGTATTTT. Translated: CASSRAQGANPDTQYF.